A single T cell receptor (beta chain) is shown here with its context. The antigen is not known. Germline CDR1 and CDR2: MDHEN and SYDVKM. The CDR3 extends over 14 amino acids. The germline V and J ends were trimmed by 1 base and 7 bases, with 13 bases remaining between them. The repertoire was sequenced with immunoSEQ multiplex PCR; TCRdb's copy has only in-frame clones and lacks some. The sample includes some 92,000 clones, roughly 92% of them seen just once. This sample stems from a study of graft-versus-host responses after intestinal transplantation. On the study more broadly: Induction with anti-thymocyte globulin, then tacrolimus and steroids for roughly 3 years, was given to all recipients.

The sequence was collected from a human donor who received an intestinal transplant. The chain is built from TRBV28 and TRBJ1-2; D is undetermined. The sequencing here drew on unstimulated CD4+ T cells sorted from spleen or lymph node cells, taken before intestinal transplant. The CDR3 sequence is CASSLFYDNGGYTF. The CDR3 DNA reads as TGTGCCAGCAGTTTATTCTATGACAATGGTGGCTACACCTTC.